This T cell receptor (beta chain) was observed in a study of identifying expanded T cells in peripheral blood. Collection occurred without any documented infections or immune events in donors. Some clones are missing from TCRdb's copy, which holds only in-frame ones; the method was immunoSEQ multiplex PCR. Seen here are about 76,000 clones, 84% observed once, and the top ten hold around 18%. Notes on this clone: Its antigen is unknown.

V was clipped by 9 bases and J by 5 bases, with 13 bases between them. CDR1 and CDR2 (germline): MDHEN, SYDVKM. The CDR3 is 12 amino acids. Study-wide points: Over approximately two and four weeks, about 16 and 19 clones changed, versus 1.2 between replicates.

The specimen sequenced was blood. This chain uses TRBV28 with TRBJ1-1; tentative D call: TRBD1 (6 bases). This clonotype originated in a person aged 18-70 years in good health. The CDR3 nucleotides are TGTGCCAGTTCCGGGGGGCTGACTGAAGCTTTCTTT. Its protein product is CASSGGLTEAFF.